This is a list of T cell receptor beta chains from one sample in a study of synovial regulatory T cells in juvenile arthritis. The repertoire was sequenced with immunoSEQ multiplex PCR; TCRdb's copy has only in-frame clones and lacks some. The repertoire table contains 8,000 to 10,000 clones. The specimen was Treg cells from blood. These receptors were obtained from a donor younger than 35 with juvenile idiopathic arthritis. Each CDR3 is given with its conserved first and last residue.

v_gene	j_gene	CDR3aa
TRBV5-6	TRBJ1-1	CASSLRVVGEAFF
TRBV28	TRBJ1-2	CASSLVPGFSGYTF
TRBV7-3	TRBJ2-1	CASSRRDGEQFF
TRBV11-2	TRBJ2-2	CASSRTGTNTGELFF
TRBV29-1	TRBJ1-1	CSVDRASVEAFF
TRBV28	TRBJ1-1	CATIPTTRWNTEAFF
TRBV19	TRBJ1-3	CASSIGWGLTSSGNTIYF
TRBV10-3	TRBJ2-1	CAISAKLAGVRNEQFF
TRBV5-1	TRBJ1-4	CASSLEQPNEKLFF
TRBV5-6	TRBJ2-4	CASSLLQVENIQYF
TRBV7-6	TRBJ2-7	CASSRLAGSSYEQYF